Included here is one T cell receptor beta chain sequence, with context. The table lists this clone with a count of one. Which antigen it targets is not known. The record has no base qualities; no much larger clone is one base away. The sample comes from a study of shared clonotypes between healthy human individuals (TCRdb year 2020). Background on the whole study: A couple of women and a few men aged 18 to 49 years were included in the cohort. Per donor, three plates each were used for CD4 naive and CD4 memory, two for CD8 naive, and one for CD8 memory. To estimate repertoire size and how much clonotype sharing occurs between individuals, the study deeply sequenced the blood TCR repertoires of several healthy adults. To increase sequencing depth and limit assay-specific biases, different laboratories used diverse techniques to prepare libraries and sequence TCR repertoires. Between about 0.94 and 8.9 billion PBMCs per donor were obtained by leukapheresis.

Results and caveats for the whole study, not just this receptor: Even with the large sequencing depth, rarefaction of the sorted-subset datasets indicated that sequencing was incomplete. Because the study included only a small number of donors, the genetic and exposure-history diversity represented was limited. Larger estimated clonotype richness was generally found for naive subsets than for memory subsets. Higher generation probabilities were observed for clonotypes shared by all four sorted-subset donors than for non-shared clonotypes. Only blood was sampled, and tissue TCR repertoires likely differ from those in blood. Based on pairwise subsampling, the degree of clonotype sharing among donors was expected to be affected by sequencing depth. Across a few donors, around 5.4% of naive CD4, 3% to 4% of naive CD8, about 2% of memory CD4, and over 0.35% of memory CD8 clonotypes were shared.

Ends trimmed: V by 5 bases, J by 5 bases; bases unmatched to a gene: 12. The germline V gene (reference sequence) gives CDR1 as SEHNR and CDR2 as FQNEAQ. Reading from cysteine to phenylalanine, the CDR3 counts 16 amino acids. Left in the record is the CDR3 DNA by itself, 48 bases read in frame from the first base. TCR CDR3 regions were amplified from genomic DNA by multiplex PCR using the deep immunoSEQ assay. Extracted genomic DNA from each cell subset was distributed evenly across all wells of several immunoSEQ 96-well plates, and each plate was treated as a replicate. Each replicate PCR for sorted subsets received approximately 220 ng genomic DNA, equal to about 30,000 T cell genomes. The purified libraries were quantified using a Qubit 3.0 fluorometer, sized with a Bioanalyzer 2100, and then quantified again using the KAPA Library Quantification kit. Every immunoSEQ 96-well plate was sequenced on a separate single-read 150-cycle Illumina NextSeq 550 flow cell. In the original analysis: The immunoSEQ output contained only junctional sequences without quality scores, so filtering could not match that applied to full-length reads. To assign V/J genes and CDR3, sequences were annotated using PyIR, a Python wrapper for IgBLAST v1.9, with IMGT germline references. Reads were filtered out if the reads had weak V/J assignments (E-value above 1e-6), no CDR3, stop codons, out-of-frame junctions, or ambiguous translated residues. V3J clonotypes were defined by identical inferred V gene, J gene, and CDR3 amino acid sequence. To compute the percentage overlap between repertoires, the number of shared unique clonotypes was divided by the size of the smaller repertoire. Repertoire richness was assessed with RTK rarefaction, the Chao1 estimator, and Recon v2.1 estimates of unobserved clonotypes. OLGA was used to compute generation probabilities for all TCRbeta clonotypes that the gDNA method yielded from four donors. The source is immuneACCESS, and TCRdb retained only in-frame sequences with V and J called. Part of the clones is not carried over; for the studies checked, unresolved V genes explain less than half of this, and the remainder is unexplained. V and J calls and clone size are as listed in that table; D and trimming were resolved from the DNA. In this sample the table shows 600,000 or so clones, roughly 98% of which occur a single time. In total, the top ten clones hold 0.3% of the sample.

CD8 naive samples were CD45RO-negative cells positively selected for CCR7, giving a CD45RA+CCR7+ population that excluded TemRA cells. Donors were healthy HIV-negative adults with no recently reported acute infections or vaccinations. All donors were Caucasian adults living in Nashville, Tennessee, USA. Blood was collected by leukapheresis, and PBMCs were isolated by Ficoll-Histopaque density gradient centrifugation and then cryopreserved in liquid nitrogen vapor phase. Analytical flow cytometry was used to check the purity and quantity of every magnetically sorted T cell population. Genomic DNA was isolated from every sorted fraction and measured by UV absorbance on a Nanodrop 2000c.

This TCR was recovered from a man between 25 and 39 years old in good health. Here the chain combines TRBV7-9 and TRBJ2-1, with 7 middle bases fitting TRBD1. Sequenced material: naive CD8+ T cells sorted from blood. The cell subset or site label corresponds to: CD45RA+CCR7+. The DNA is TGTGCCAGCAGCCGGTTATTACGGGACAGAGACAATGAGCAGTTCTTC. Translation gives CASSRLLRDRDNEQFF.